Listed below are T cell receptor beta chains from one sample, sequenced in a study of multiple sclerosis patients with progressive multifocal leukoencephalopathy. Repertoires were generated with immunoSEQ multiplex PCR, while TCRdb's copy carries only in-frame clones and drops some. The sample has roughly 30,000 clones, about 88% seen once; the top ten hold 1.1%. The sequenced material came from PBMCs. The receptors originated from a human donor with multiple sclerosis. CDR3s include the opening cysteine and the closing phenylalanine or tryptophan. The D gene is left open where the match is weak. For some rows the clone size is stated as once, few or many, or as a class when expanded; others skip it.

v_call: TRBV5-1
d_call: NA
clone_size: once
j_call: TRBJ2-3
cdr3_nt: TGCGCCAGCAGCCCCTCCCAGGGGACTAGCACAGATACGCAGTATTTT
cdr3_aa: CASSPSQGTSTDTQYF

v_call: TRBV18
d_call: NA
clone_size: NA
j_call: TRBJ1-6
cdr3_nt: TGTGCCAGCTCACCAATTGCAGGAACAACGACAATTTCACCCCTCCACTTT
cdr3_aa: CASSPIAGTTTISPLHF

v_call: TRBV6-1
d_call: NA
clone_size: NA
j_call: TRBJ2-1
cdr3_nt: TGTGCCAGCAGTGATTCCATCGGGGCAGTGAATGAGCAGTTCTTC
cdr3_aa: CASSDSIGAVNEQFF

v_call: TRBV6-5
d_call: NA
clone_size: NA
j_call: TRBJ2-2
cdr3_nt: TGTGCCAGCAGTTCAGGACGGAAACTCGGCACCGGGGAGCTGTTTTTT
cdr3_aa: CASSSGRKLGTGELFF

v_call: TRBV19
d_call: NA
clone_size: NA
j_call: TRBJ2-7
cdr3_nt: TGTGCCAGTAGTATCCGGGGGGAGCAGTACTTC
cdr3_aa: CASSIRGEQYF

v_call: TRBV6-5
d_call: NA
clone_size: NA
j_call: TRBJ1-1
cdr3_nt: TGTGCCAGCAGGGGGCGTTTGGACACTGAAGCTTTCTTT
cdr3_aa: CASRGRLDTEAFF

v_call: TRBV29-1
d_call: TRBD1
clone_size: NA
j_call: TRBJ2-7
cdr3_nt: TGCAGCGTGGAGGACAGGGGGCCCGACGAGCAGTACTTC
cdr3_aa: CSVEDRGPDEQYF

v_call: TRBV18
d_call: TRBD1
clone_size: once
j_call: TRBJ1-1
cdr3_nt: TGTGCCAGCTGGGACAGGGGCGACACTGAAGCTTTCTTT
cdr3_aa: CASWDRGDTEAFF

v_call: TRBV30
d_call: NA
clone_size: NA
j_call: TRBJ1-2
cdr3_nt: TGTGCCTGGAGTGCGGGAGACTATGGCTACACCTTC
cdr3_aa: CAWSAGDYGYTF

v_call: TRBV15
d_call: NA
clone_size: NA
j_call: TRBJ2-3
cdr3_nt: TGTGCCACCAGCAGACTACGACAGACTGCGCGGGGCACAGATACGCAGTATTTT
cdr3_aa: CATSRLRQTARGTDTQYF

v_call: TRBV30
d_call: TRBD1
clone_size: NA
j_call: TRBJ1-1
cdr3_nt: TGTGCCTGGAGTTTCGGGGGACAGGGAAACACTGAAGCTTTCTTT
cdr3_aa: CAWSFGGQGNTEAFF

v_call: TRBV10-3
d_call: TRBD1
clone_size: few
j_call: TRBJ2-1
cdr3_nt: TGTGCCATACAGGGGGCAACCTACAATGAGCAGTTCTTC
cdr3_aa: CAIQGATYNEQFF

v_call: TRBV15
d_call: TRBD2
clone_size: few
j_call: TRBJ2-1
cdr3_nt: TGTGCCACCAGCAGAGGCGAGGTCGGGGGGTACTCAGAGCAGTTCTTC
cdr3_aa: CATSRGEVGGYSEQFF

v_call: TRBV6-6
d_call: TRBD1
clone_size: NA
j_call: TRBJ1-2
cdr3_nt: TGTGCCAGCAGCCGGACAGGGGTCGCTGAGCTCTATGGCTACACCTTC
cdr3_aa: CASSRTGVAELYGYTF

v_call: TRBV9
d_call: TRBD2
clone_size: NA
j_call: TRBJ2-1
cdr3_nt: TGTGCCAGCAGCGTAGCCGCGGGGGGGCAGGTTGAGCAGTTCTTC
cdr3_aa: CASSVAAGGQVEQFF

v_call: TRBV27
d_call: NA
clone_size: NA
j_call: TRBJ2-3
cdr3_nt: TGTGCCAGCAGTTTCATGGGGCTAGATACGCAGTATTTT
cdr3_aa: CASSFMGLDTQYF

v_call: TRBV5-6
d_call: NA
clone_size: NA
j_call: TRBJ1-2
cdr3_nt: TGTGCCAGCAGCTTGTGGGGCGTCGACTATGGCTACACCTTC
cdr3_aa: CASSLWGVDYGYTF

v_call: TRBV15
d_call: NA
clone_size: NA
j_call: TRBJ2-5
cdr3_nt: TGTGCCACCAGCAGAGGTGACTTCCAAGAGACCCAGTACTTC
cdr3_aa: CATSRGDFQETQYF

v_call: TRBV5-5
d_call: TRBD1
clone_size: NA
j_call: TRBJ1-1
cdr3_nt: TGTGCCAGCAGCTCGAGGAGGACAGGGAGGGACACTGAAGCTTTCTTT
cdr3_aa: CASSSRRTGRDTEAFF

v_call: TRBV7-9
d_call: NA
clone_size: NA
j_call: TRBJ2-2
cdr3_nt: TGTGCCAGCAGCTTAGGGACCCCCATTTTTAGTTCCGGGGAGCTGTTTTTT
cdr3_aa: CASSLGTPIFSSGELFF

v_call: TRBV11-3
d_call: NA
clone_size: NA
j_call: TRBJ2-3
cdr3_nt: TGTGCCAGCAGCACCGGGACCACAGATACGCAGTATTTT
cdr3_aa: CASSTGTTDTQYF

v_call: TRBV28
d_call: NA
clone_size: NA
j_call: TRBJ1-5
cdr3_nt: TGTGCCAGCAGTTTCAGGGAAGGGTATAGCAATCAGCCCCAGCATTTT
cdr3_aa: CASSFREGYSNQPQHF

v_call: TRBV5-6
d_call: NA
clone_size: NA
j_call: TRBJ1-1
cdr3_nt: TGTGCCAGCAGCCCGGGGATAGTTATGAACACTGAAGCTTTCTTT
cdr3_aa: CASSPGIVMNTEAFF

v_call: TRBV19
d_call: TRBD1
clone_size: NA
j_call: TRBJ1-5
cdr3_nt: TGTGCCAGTAGTCGACAGGGAGATGCAAATCAGCCCCAGCATTTT
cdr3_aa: CASSRQGDANQPQHF

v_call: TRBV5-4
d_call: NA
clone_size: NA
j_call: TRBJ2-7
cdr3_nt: TGTGCCAGCAGCTTGCCTAGCTCCTACGAGCAGTACTTC
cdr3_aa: CASSLPSSYEQYF

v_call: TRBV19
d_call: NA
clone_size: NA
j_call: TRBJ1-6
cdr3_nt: TGTGCCAGTAGTGGACGGATCTATAATTCACCCCTCCACTTT
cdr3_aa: CASSGRIYNSPLHF

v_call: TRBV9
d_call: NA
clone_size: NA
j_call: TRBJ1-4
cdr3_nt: TGTGCCAGCAGTGGTACCGGGACAACAAAACTGTTTTTT
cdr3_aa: CASSGTGTTKLFF